The present T cell receptor (beta chain) was sequenced within a study of breast tumors, draining lymph nodes, adjacent tissues. Samples came from axillary lymph nodes draining the breast cancer. Findings and limits, study-wide: Tumor and nontumor repertoires were significantly more similar in luminal-like than in basal-like breast cancer. Findings are consistent with lymph node origin and intratumoral expansion of most tumor T cells. That most tumor T cells come from lymph nodes remained unproven. Compared with lymph nodes, tumors were less diverse; compared with nontumor tissue, more.

This clonotype was counted many times. What it binds is unknown. Each CDR3 protein gets one entry after TCRdb re-called the multiplex PCR reads with MiXCR. The repertoire has about 130,000 distinct CDR3 sequences, 20% of them found once; the top ten carry about 3.7%. CDR3 length: 16 residues. The germline V and J ends were trimmed by 1 base and 1 base, with 11 bases remaining between them. CDR1 is SGDLS, CDR2 YYNGEE, per germline. The chain couples TRBV9 to TRBJ1-4; the D gene is possibly TRBD1 (5 bases). The sample comprised axillary lymph node tissue. This receptor was identified in a female donor with breast cancer. Some clones in this sample may be carry-over from other donors' samples. The DNA for the CDR3 is TGTGCCAGCAGCGTACTAGGAGGGGTAACTAATGAAAAACTGTTTTTT. The encoded protein is CASSVLGGVTNEKLFF.